This T cell receptor beta chain derives from a study of shared clonotypes between healthy human individuals. Study-wide results and caveats: In this cohort, only blood was sampled, and tissue repertoires likely differ. In the sorted subsets, rarefaction showed sequencing was incomplete despite large depth.

Assay: immunoSEQ multiplex PCR; the TCRdb copy retains only in-frame clones and omits some. The table records more than 1,200,000 clones, approximately 98.5% of them present only once. Donors had no recently reported acute infections or vaccinations and were HIV-negative. CD45RA-negative memory and CD45RA+ naive subsets were split from the CD4+ cells. The length of the CDR3 is 16 residues. CDR1 and CDR2 (germline): SGHDN, FVKESK. The V end was cut by 1 base, the J end by 0 bases, with 9 bases between. Note on this clone: Its antigen is unidentified.

The clonotype was recovered from a young man in good health. The sample comprised naive CD4+ T cells sorted from blood. The subset: CD45RA+ positively selected. The J gene is TRBJ2-2, the V gene TRBV14; D unclear. This CDR3 is CASSQGSQPNTGELFF. In DNA form, the CDR3 reads TGTGCCAGCAGCCAAGGATCGCAACCGAACACCGGGGAGCTGTTTTTT. Supplemented by reference TRBV14 and TRBJ2-2, the full variable domain reads EAGVTQFPSHSVIEKGQTVTLRCDPISGHDNLYWYRRVMGKEIKFLLHFVKESKQDESGMPNNRFLAERTGGTYSTLKVQPAELEDSGVYFCASSQGSQPNTGELFFGEGSRLTVL.